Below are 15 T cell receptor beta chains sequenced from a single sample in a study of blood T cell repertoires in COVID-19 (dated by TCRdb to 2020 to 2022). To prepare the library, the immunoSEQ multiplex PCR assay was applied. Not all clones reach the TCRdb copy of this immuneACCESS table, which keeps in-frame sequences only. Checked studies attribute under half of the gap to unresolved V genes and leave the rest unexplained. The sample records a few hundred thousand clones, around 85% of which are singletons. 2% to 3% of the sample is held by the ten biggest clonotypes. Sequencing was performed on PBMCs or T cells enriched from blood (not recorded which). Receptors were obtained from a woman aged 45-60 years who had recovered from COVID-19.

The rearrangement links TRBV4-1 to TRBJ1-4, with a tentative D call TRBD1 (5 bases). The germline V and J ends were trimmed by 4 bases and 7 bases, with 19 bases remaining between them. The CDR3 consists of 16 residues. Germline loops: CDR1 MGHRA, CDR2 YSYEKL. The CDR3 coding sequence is TGCGCCAGCAGCCCCGTCGGGGCGGGAGGTGGTGAAAAACTGTTTTTT. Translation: CASSPVGAGGGEKLFF.

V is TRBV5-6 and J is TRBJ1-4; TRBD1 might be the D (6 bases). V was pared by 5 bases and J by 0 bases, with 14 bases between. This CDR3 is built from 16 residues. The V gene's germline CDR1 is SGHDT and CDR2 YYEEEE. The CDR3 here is CASSTYRTATNEKLFF. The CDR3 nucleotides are TGTGCCAGCAGTACCTATCGGACAGCAACTAATGAAAAACTGTTTTTT.

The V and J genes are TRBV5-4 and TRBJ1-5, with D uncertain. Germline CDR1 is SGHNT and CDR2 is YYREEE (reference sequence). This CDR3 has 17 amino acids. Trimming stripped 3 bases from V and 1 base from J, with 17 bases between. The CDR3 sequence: CASSSYDGEVSNQPQHF. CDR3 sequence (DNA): TGTGCCAGCAGCTCGTATGACGGGGAAGTCAGCAATCAGCCCCAGCATTTT.

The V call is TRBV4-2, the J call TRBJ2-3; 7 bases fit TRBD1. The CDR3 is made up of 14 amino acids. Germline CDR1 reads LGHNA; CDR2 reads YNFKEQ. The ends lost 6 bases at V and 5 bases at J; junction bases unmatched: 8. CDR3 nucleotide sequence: TGTGCCAGCAGTAGAACAGGGGTGGGAGATACGCAGTATTTT. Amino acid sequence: CASSRTGVGDTQYF.

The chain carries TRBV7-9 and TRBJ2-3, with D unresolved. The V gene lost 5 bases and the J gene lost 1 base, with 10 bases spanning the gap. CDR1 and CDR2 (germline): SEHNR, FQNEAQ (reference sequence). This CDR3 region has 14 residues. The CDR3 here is CASSQFVGTDTQYF. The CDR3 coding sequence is TGTGCCAGCAGCCAGTTCGTGGGCACAGATACGCAGTATTTT. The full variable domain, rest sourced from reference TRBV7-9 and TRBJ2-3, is DTGVSQNPRHKITKRGQNVTFRCDPISEHNRLYWYRQTLGQGPEFLTYFQNEAQLEKSRLLSDRFSAERPKGSFSTLEIQRTEQGDSAMYLCASSQFVGTDTQYFGPGTRLTVL.

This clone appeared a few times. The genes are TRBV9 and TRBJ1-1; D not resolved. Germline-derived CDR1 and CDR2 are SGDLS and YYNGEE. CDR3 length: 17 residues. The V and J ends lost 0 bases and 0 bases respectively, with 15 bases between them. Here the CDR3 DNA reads TGTGCCAGCAGCGTAGGGATCGGAGGATACATGAACACTGAAGCTTTCTTT. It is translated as CASSVGIGGYMNTEAFF.

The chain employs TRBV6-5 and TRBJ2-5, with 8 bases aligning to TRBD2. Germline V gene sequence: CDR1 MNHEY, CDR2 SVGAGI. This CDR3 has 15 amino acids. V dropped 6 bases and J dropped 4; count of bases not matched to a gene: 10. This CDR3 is CASSYGGTRGETQYF. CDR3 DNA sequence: TGTGCCAGCAGCTACGGCGGGACTAGGGGAGAGACCCAGTACTTC.

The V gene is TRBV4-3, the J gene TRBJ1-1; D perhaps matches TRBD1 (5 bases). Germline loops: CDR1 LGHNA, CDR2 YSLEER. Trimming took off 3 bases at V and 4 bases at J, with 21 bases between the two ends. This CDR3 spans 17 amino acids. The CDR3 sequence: CASSQGRAGPLGTEAFF. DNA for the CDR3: TGCGCCAGCAGCCAGGGCCGTGCAGGGCCCTTGGGCACTGAAGCTTTCTTT.

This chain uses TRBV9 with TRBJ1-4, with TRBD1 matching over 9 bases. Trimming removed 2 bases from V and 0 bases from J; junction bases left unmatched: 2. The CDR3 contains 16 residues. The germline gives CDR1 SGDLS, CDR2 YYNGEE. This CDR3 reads CASSVGQGSTNEKLFF. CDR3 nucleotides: TGTGCCAGCAGCGTGGGACAGGGATCAACTAATGAAAAACTGTTTTTT.

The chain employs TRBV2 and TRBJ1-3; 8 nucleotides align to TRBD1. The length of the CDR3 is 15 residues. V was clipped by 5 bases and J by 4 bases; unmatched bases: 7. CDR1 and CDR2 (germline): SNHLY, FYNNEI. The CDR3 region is CASSLAGTGGNTIYF. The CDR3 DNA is TGTGCCAGCAGTTTAGCCGGGACAGGAGGAAACACCATATATTTT.

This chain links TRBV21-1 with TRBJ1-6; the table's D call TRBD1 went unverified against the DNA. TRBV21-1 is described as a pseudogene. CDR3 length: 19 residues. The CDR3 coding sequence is TGTGCCAGCAGCAAAGGAAGACAGGGGCGATACTCCTATAATTCACCCCTCCACTTT. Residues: CASSKGRQGRYSYNSPLHF.

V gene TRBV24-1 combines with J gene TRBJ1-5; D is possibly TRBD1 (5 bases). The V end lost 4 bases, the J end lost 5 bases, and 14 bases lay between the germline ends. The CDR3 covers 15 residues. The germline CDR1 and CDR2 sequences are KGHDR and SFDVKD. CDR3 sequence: CATSDPGGTDQPQHF. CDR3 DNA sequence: TGTGCCACCAGTGACCCGGGGGGTACGGATCAGCCCCAGCATTTT.

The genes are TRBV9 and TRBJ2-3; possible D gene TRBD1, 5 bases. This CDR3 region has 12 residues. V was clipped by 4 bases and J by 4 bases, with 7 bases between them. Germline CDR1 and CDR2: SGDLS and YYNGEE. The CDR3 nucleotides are TGTGCCAGCAGCAGGGGTTCAGATACGCAGTATTTT. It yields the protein CASSRGSDTQYF.

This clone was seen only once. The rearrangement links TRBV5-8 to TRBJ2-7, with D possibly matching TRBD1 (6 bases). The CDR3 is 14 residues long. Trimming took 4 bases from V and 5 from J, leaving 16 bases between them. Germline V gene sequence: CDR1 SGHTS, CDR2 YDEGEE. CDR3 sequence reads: CASSREQGLNEQYF. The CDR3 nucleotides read TGTGCCAGCAGCAGAGAACAGGGCCTGAACGAGCAGTACTTC.

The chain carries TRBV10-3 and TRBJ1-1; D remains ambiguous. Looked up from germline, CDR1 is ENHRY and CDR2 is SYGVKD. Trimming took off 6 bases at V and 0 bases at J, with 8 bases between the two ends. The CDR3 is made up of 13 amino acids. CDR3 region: CAIRKRVNTEAFF. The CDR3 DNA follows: TGTGCCATCAGGAAAAGAGTGAACACTGAAGCTTTCTTT.